In its sample, the clone carrying this T cell receptor beta chain was seen many times. The antigen is not known. The data originate from a study of molecular identifiers for immune sequencing clone quantification. Study-level results: More than 97% of effector molecules, versus under 1% of naive-cell molecules, belonged to clones above 20 RNA copies.

TCRdb reprocessed the PCR reads via MiXCR and lists one record per CDR3 protein. The data hold about 640,000 distinct CDR3 sequences, with 15% to 20% observed a single time. CDR1 is SGDLS, CDR2 YYNGEE, per germline. V trimming: 3 bases; J trimming: 2 bases; junction bases outside the gene matches: 3. The CDR3 is 14 amino acids. As CD8+CD4-CCR7+CD45RA+ cells, naive CD8 T cells were sorted. The genes are TRBV9 and TRBJ2-3, with 7 bases that match TRBD2. Sequencing was done on a sample of naive CD8+ T cells from blood, with Jurkat cell RNA spiked in. Subset indicated: FACS-sorted CD8+CD4-CCR7+CD45RA+ naive T cells. This receptor was obtained from a human donor in good health. Some libraries in this study had Jurkat cell RNA spiked in. CDR3 sequence reads: CASSASGYTDTQYF. CDR3 coding DNA: TGTGCCAGCAGCGCTAGCGGATACACAGATACGCAGTATTTT. Variable domain in full (rest from reference TRBV9 and TRBJ2-3): DSGVTQTPKHLITATGQRVTLRCSPRSGDLSVYWYQQSLDQGLQFLIQYYNGEERAKGNILERFSAQQFPDLHSELNLSSLELGDSALYFCASSASGYTDTQYFGPGTRLTVL.